The entry below describes one T cell receptor (beta chain). Its antigen is not identified. This record comes from a study of cytomegalovirus exposure and HLA in healthy donors. Whole-study results and caveats: The presence/absence work took it that sequencing depth was about the same across donors.

60 Vbeta and 13 Jbeta primers were used in PCR. Sequencing used immunoSEQ multiplex PCR; TCRdb keeps in-frame clones, though not all of them. The sample consists of some 170,000 clones, approximately 78% of them appearing once. What was sequenced was PBMCs. The sequence was obtained from a woman aged 18 to 35 in good health and CMV-seronegative.

This CDR3 is CASSRFSSRAEQYF. The CDR3 DNA is TGTGCCAGCAGCCGTTTTAGCTCCCGCGCGGAGCAGTACTTC. V gene TRBV27 combines with J gene TRBJ2-7, with D unresolved. Germline V gene lookup returns CDR1 MNHEY and CDR2 SMNVEV (reference sequence). V was pared by 6 bases and J by 7 bases, with 19 bases between. The CDR3 contains 14 residues.